Below, one T cell receptor beta chain is given with its context. Germline V gives CDR1 MDHEN, CDR2 SYDVKM. This CDR3 is 11 amino acids long. Trimming took 5 bases from V and 4 from J, leaving 6 bases between them. These data come from a study of blood T cell repertoires in COVID-19. Study information: Italy, Spain and the United States were the sources of the convalescent and acute COVID-19 samples. Sources were T cells, B-cell-depleted T cells, or PBMCs; the material itself was cDNA or gDNA.

Original processing methods: Amplified reference gene primers provided the basis for estimating nucleated cell counts. TCRdb keeps only in-frame clones here, not all; method: immunoSEQ multiplex PCR. V and J calls and clone size follow that table, whereas D and trimming were derived from the DNA. The sample has over 30,000 clones, approximately 84% seen once; the top ten hold 25% to 35%. This receptor was taken from a man at least 80 years old with active or convalescent COVID-19. V usage is TRBV28 and J usage is TRBJ2-7; D unclear. Sequences were obtained from peripheral blood. CDR3 DNA sequence: TGTGCCAGCAGTATCCAGTACGAGCAGTACTTC. Encoded protein: CASSIQYEQYF.